This is a list of T cell receptor beta chains from one sample in a study of blood T cell repertoires in COVID-19. Method: immunoSEQ multiplex PCR; TCRdb's copy keeps in-frame clones and lacks some. Among fewer than 400,000 clones listed, approximately 86% were seen once. Sequencing was done on a sample of peripheral blood. All receptors come from a human donor in a cohort sampled during active COVID-19. Each CDR3 is given with its conserved first and last residue. Each record gives: clone size, V gene, J gene, D gene, CDR3 DNA, CDR3 protein. D genes are given only for firm matches. Size tells how often a clone was seen (once, few, many) or the class of an expanded clone, and some rows leave it out.

size: .
V: TRBV5-1
J: TRBJ2-3
D: TRBD2
DNA: TGCGCCAGCAGCTTTAGCAGCGGGAGGGTAACAGATACGCAGTATTTT
CDR3: CASSFSSGRVTDTQYF

size: .
V: TRBV28
J: TRBJ2-3
D: .
DNA: TGTGCCAGCACGGTAGCGGAAAGCACAGATACGCAGTATTTT
CDR3: CASTVAESTDTQYF

size: .
V: TRBV7-8
J: TRBJ1-2
D: TRBD1
DNA: TGTGCCAGCAGCTTAGAAAAGGGGGCTAATTTGAACTATGGCTACACCTTC
CDR3: CASSLEKGANLNYGYTF

size: .
V: TRBV12-3/TRBV12-4
J: TRBJ1-2
D: .
DNA: TGTGCCAGCAGGCTAGGCGGGGCCTATGGCTACACCTTC
CDR3: CASRLGGAYGYTF

size: .
V: TRBV7-8
J: TRBJ2-1
D: TRBD1
DNA: TGTGCCAGCAGCCCACAGACAGGGTCGGGACAGTTCTTC
CDR3: CASSPQTGSGQFF

size: .
V: TRBV2
J: TRBJ2-1
D: TRBD2
DNA: TGTGCCAGCAGTGGGGGGACTAGCGGGAGAGGTGAGCAGTTCTTC
CDR3: CASSGGTSGRGEQFF

size: .
V: TRBV3-1/TRBV3-2
J: TRBJ2-7
D: TRBD1
DNA: TGTGCCAGCGGACGACAGGGAGAGACCTACGAGCAGTACTTC
CDR3: CASGRQGETYEQYF

size: .
V: TRBV6-5
J: TRBJ2-3
D: .
DNA: TGTGCCAGCAGTTACGACGGGAGCACAGATACGCAGTATTTT
CDR3: CASSYDGSTDTQYF

size: .
V: TRBV7-7
J: TRBJ2-7
D: .
DNA: TGTGCCAGCAGCCAGGGGGGTCGGCAGTACTTC
CDR3: CASSQGGRQYF

size: .
V: TRBV5-6
J: TRBJ2-7
D: TRBD1
DNA: TGTGCCAGCAGCTTTACAGGGGTCGAGTACTTC
CDR3: CASSFTGVEYF

size: .
V: TRBV14
J: TRBJ2-7
D: .
DNA: TGTGCCAGCAGCCCAGGAGGCTGGTCCTACGAGCAGTACTTC
CDR3: CASSPGGWSYEQYF

size: once
V: TRBV18
J: TRBJ1-5
D: .
DNA: TGTGCCAGCTCACCAGTCGGGGGGAGGAATCAGCCCCAGCATTTT
CDR3: CASSPVGGRNQPQHF

size: .
V: TRBV28
J: TRBJ2-2
D: TRBD2
DNA: TGTGCCAGCAGGCTAGCGGGAGCAAACACCGGGGAGCTGTTTTTT
CDR3: CASRLAGANTGELFF

size: .
V: TRBV5-1
J: TRBJ2-2
D: .
DNA: TGCGCCAGCAACTCAAACACCGGGGAGCTGTTTTTT
CDR3: CASNSNTGELFF

size: .
V: TRBV19
J: TRBJ2-3
D: TRBD2
DNA: TGTGCCAGTAGTATAGATCCAGTGGCGGGGGTCGGGGCGCAGTATTTT
CDR3: CASSIDPVAGVGAQYF

size: .
V: TRBV7-9
J: TRBJ2-1
D: TRBD1
DNA: TGTGCCAGCAGCACTTACAGGGGGCGAAACAATGAGCAGTTCTTC
CDR3: CASSTYRGRNNEQFF

size: .
V: TRBV10-3
J: TRBJ2-2
D: TRBD2
DNA: TGTGCCATCAGTGACGGACTAGCCACCGGGGAGCTGTTTTTT
CDR3: CAISDGLATGELFF

size: .
V: TRBV6-5
J: TRBJ2-7
D: TRBD1
DNA: TGTGCCAGCAGTCGACCGGGACAGGGGACCTACGAGCAGTACTTC
CDR3: CASSRPGQGTYEQYF

size: .
V: TRBV28
J: TRBJ1-3
D: .
DNA: TGTGCCAGCAGTTTAAATCCAAGAGGATACTCTGGAAACACCATATATTTT
CDR3: CASSLNPRGYSGNTIYF

size: .
V: TRBV28
J: TRBJ2-7
D: TRBD2
DNA: TGTGCCAGCAGTACCACGGGAGGGCCTGTCTACGAGCAGTACTTC
CDR3: CASSTTGGPVYEQYF

size: .
V: TRBV5-6
J: TRBJ1-2
D: .
DNA: TGTGCCAGCAGCCCTCGGGGATCTAACTATCGCTACACCTTC
CDR3: CASSPRGSNYRYTF

size: .
V: TRBV3-1/TRBV3-2
J: TRBJ2-5
D: TRBD2
DNA: TGTGCCAGCAGCCAAGACTCGCCCGCGGCTAGCGGGGATCAAGAGACCCAGTACTTC
CDR3: CASSQDSPAASGDQETQYF

size: .
V: TRBV7-9
J: TRBJ1-2
D: TRBD1
DNA: TGTGCCAGCAGCTTAGGGGACAGGGTTTGGGGCTACACCTTC
CDR3: CASSLGDRVWGYTF

size: .
V: TRBV5-4
J: TRBJ1-2
D: .
DNA: TGTGCCAGCAGCCCGGACAGCTTCAACTATGGCTACACCTTC
CDR3: CASSPDSFNYGYTF

size: .
V: TRBV11-3
J: TRBJ2-3
D: TRBD1
DNA: TGTGCCAGCAGCTTAGATGCCGGGACAGGGGGCACAGATACGCAGTATTTT
CDR3: CASSLDAGTGGTDTQYF

size: .
V: TRBV6-1
J: TRBJ1-3
D: .
DNA: TGTGCCAGCAGTGAAGGGGGAGGGTGGAACACCATATATTTT
CDR3: CASSEGGGWNTIYF

size: few
V: TRBV9
J: TRBJ2-7
D: TRBD2
DNA: TGTGCCAGCAGCGTAGGCCCGGGGGGACTAGCGGGGATGACCTACGAGCAGTACTTC
CDR3: CASSVGPGGLAGMTYEQYF

size: .
V: TRBV6-1
J: TRBJ2-2
D: TRBD1
DNA: TGTGCCAGCAGTGAGGGACAGGAGGCCGGGGAGCTGTTTTTT
CDR3: CASSEGQEAGELFF

size: .
V: TRBV13
J: TRBJ2-1
D: TRBD2
DNA: TGTGCCAGCAGCACCTACCCACCGGGGCAGGGGGTCACTAGCGGGAGGTACAATGAGCAGTTCTTC
CDR3: CASSTYPPGQGVTSGRYNEQFF

size: once
V: TRBV27
J: TRBJ2-5
D: TRBD2
DNA: TGTGCCAGCAGTGATTTCCCCGGGACTAGCGGGAGTTGGGGCCAAGAGACCCAGTACTTC
CDR3: CASSDFPGTSGSWGQETQYF

size: .
V: TRBV5-1
J: TRBJ2-1
D: TRBD2
DNA: TGCGCCAGCAGCCGACCCCCCGGGACTAGCGGGGGGGAGTACAATGAGCAGTTCTTC
CDR3: CASSRPPGTSGGEYNEQFF

size: .
V: TRBV5-4
J: TRBJ2-2
D: TRBD1
DNA: TGTGCCAGCAGCCTTGGACAGGGAAGAGTAGCCGGGGAGCTGTTTTTT
CDR3: CASSLGQGRVAGELFF

size: .
V: TRBV19
J: TRBJ2-3
D: .
DNA: TGTGCCAGTAGTCCCCGGGGGATAGCGACGACAGATACGCAGTATTTT
CDR3: CASSPRGIATTDTQYF